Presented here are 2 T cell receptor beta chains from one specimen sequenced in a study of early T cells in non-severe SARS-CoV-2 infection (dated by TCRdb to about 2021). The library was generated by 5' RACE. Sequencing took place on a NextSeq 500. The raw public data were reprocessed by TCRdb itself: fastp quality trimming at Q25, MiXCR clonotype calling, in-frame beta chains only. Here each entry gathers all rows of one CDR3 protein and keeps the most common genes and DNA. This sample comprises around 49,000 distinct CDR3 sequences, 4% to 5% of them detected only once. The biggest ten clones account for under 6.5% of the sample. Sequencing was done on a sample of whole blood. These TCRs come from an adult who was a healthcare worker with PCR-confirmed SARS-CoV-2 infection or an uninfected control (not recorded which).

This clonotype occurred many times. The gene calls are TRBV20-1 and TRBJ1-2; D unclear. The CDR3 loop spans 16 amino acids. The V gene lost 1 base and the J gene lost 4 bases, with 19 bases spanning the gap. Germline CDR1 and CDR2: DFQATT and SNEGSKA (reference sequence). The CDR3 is CSARAREGKSAYGYTF. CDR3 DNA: TGCAGTGCTAGAGCGCGGGAAGGGAAAAGTGCCTATGGCTACACCTTC.

The CDR3 coding sequence is TGTGCCAGCAGCCAAGATTTTGGGGTAGGAGATACGCAGTATTTT. As protein: CASSQDFGVGDTQYF. V gene TRBV14 combines with J gene TRBJ2-3; D call uncertain. Per the germline V gene, CDR1 is SGHDN and CDR2 is FVKESK. The V end lost 0 bases, the J end lost 5 bases, and 12 bases lay between the germline ends. There are 15 residues in the CDR3.